The 10 T cell receptor beta chains reported below all come from one sample, sequenced in a study of cytomegalovirus exposure and HLA in healthy donors (dated by TCRdb to 2017 to 2019). Library preparation was by the immunoSEQ multiplex PCR assay. For the multiplex PCR, a mixture combining 60 forward primers for TCR Vbeta segments and 13 reverse primers for TCR Jbeta segments was used. TCRdb's version of the immuneACCESS table is confined to in-frame rearrangements and falls short of the full clone set. An unresolved V gene accounts for under half of the shortfall where checked; the remainder is of unknown origin. The sample table lists roughly 110,000 clones, roughly four fifths of them with a count of one. The top ten constitute 1.5% to 2% of the sample. Sequencing was performed on PBMCs. Source of these receptors: a man aged 50 to 60 in good health and CMV-seronegative.

The chain recombines TRBV2 with TRBJ1-5, with no clear D. Trimming removed 6 bases at V and 2 bases at J, with 17 bases between. CDR3 length: 16 residues. Germline CDR1 is SNHLY and CDR2 is FYNNEI. The CDR3 here is CASRAPASEGNQPQHF. DNA of the CDR3: TGTGCCAGCAGGGCCCCGGCCTCGGAGGGCAATCAGCCCCAGCATTTT.

The genes are TRBV5-8 and TRBJ1-5; D is uncertain. V lost 2 bases and J lost 2, with 8 bases in between. There are 14 residues in the CDR3. Per the germline V gene, CDR1 is SGHTS and CDR2 is YDEGEE. CDR3 nucleotide sequence: TGTGCCAGCAGCTTCGGGGTGCGCAATCAGCCCCAGCATTTT. This gives the protein CASSFGVRNQPQHF.

V usage is TRBV18 and J usage is TRBJ1-4; D may be TRBD1 (6 bases). CDR1 and CDR2 (germline): KGHSH, LQKENI. The CDR3 has 15 amino acids. The V end was cut by 3 bases, the J end by 8 bases, with 16 bases between. This CDR3 reads CASSPLRDINEKLFF. The CDR3, as DNA: TGTGCCAGCTCACCTCTCCGGGACATAAACGAAAAACTGTTTTTT. The entire variable domain, with the rest obtained from reference TRBV18 and TRBJ1-4, is as follows: NAGVMQNPRHLVRRRGQEARLRCSPMKGHSHVYWYRQLPEEGLKFMVYLQKENIIDESGMPKERFSAEFPKEGPSILRIQQVVRGDSAAYFCASSPLRDINEKLFFGSGTQLSVL.

The chain uses TRBV28 and TRBJ1-1; weak D call: TRBD1 (6 bases). Germline CDR1 and CDR2: MDHEN and SYDVKM. This CDR3 has 13 residues. Trimming removed 6 bases from V and 6 bases from J, with 14 bases in between. The CDR3 sequence is CASSPPGGPEAFF. In nucleotides, the CDR3 is TGTGCCAGCAGCCCCCCGGGGGGGCCTGAAGCTTTCTTT.

The chain recombines TRBV27 with TRBJ2-4; unclear D gene. V lost 3 bases to trimming and J lost 2 bases, with 11 bases between them. The CDR3 is 15 amino acids. The V gene's germline CDR1 is MNHEY and CDR2 SMNVEV (reference sequence). The CDR3 DNA reads TGTGCCAGCAGTTTCCGGGTGAATACCAAAAACATTCAGTACTTC. It encodes CASSFRVNTKNIQYF.

This sequence joins TRBV30 and TRBJ1-1; 9 bases are a match to TRBD1. This CDR3 comprises 11 residues. J was trimmed by 11 bases and V by 3 bases; bases with no gene match: 4. The germline V gene encodes CDR1 GTSNPN and CDR2 SVGIG (reference sequence). CDR3 region: CAWSVGTGAFF. CDR3 sequence (DNA): TGTGCCTGGAGCGTCGGGACAGGGGCTTTCTTT.

The chain links TRBV9 to TRBJ1-5; 11 nucleotides match TRBD1. The J segment lost 1 base and the V segment lost 3 bases, leaving 3 bases of the junction unmatched. Germline assignment: CDR1 SGDLS and CDR2 YYNGEE. There are 16 residues in the CDR3. In DNA form, the CDR3 reads TGTGCCAGCAGCGGCGGGACAGGGGGGAGCAATCAGCCCCAGCATTTT. Encoded protein: CASSGGTGGSNQPQHF.

This chain links TRBV5-6 with TRBJ2-2, with D unresolved. The germline V gene has CDR1 SGHDT and CDR2 YYEEEE. The V gene lost 7 bases and the J gene lost 5 bases, with 15 bases spanning the gap. The CDR3 has 14 amino acids. The CDR3: CASYDSTRTGELFF. CDR3 DNA sequence: TGTGCCAGCTACGACTCAACTCGGACCGGGGAGCTGTTTTTT.

As DNA, the CDR3 is TGTGCCAGCAGCTTAGCGGGGGGAGACTACAATGAGCAGTTCTTC. Protein sequence: CASSLAGGDYNEQFF. V usage is TRBV5-4 and J usage is TRBJ2-1; TRBD2 matches at 9 bases. The CDR3 extends over 15 amino acids. V lost 2 bases, J lost 3 bases, and 3 bases stayed unmatched. The germline V gene has CDR1 SGHNT and CDR2 YYREEE (reference sequence).

This clone was picked up a small number of times. The chain couples TRBV5-1 to TRBJ1-1; D might be TRBD1 (6 bases). The CDR3 length is 14 residues. CDR1 is SGHRS, CDR2 YFSETQ, per germline. Trimming stripped 1 base from V and 5 bases from J, with 12 bases between. In nucleotides, the CDR3 is TGCGCCAGCAGCTTGCAAGGGGGTGAGACTGAAGCTTTCTTT. It codes for CASSLQGGETEAFF.